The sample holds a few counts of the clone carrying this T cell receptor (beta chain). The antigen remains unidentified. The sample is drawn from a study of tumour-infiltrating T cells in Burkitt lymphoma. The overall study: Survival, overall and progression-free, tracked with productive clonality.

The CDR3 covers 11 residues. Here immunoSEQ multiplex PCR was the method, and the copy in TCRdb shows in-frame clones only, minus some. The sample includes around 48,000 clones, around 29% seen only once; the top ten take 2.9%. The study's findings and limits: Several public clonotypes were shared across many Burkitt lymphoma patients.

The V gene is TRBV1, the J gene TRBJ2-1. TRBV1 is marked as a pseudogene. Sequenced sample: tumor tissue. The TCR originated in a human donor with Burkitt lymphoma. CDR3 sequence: CTSSREFEQFF. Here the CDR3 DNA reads TGCACCAGCAGCCGAGAATTTGAGCAGTTCTTC.